These T cell receptor beta chains were read from a single sample in a study of PD-1 blockade in mismatch repair-deficient tumors. The protocol was immunoSEQ multiplex PCR, while the TCRdb copy is restricted to in-frame clones and leaves out a portion. Here the sample spans approximately 80,000 clones, 80% to 90% being singletons. Here the sequenced sample was peripheral blood, taken 44 weeks after starting pembrolizumab. The receptors originated from an adult with mismatch repair-deficient cancer. Both conserved end residues are part of each CDR3. A D gene is named only where the DNA matches it firmly. A row's size may be missing; if present it is once, few, many or a size class.

D: -; size: -; J: TRBJ2-1; V: TRBV7-2; DNA: TGTGCCAGCAGCTTAGGCCCTGATACCTACAATGAGCAGTTCTTC; CDR3: CASSLGPDTYNEQFF
D: -; size: -; J: TRBJ1-2; V: TRBV6-5; DNA: TGTGCCAGCAGTTACGGCAGCCGCTATGGCTACACCTTC; CDR3: CASSYGSRYGYTF
D: TRBD2; size: once; J: TRBJ2-7; V: TRBV7-4; DNA: TGTGCCAGCAGCCGTACTAGCGGGAGTCCTCTGAGGTTCGAGCAGTACTTC; CDR3: CASSRTSGSPLRFEQYF
D: -; size: -; J: TRBJ2-3; V: TRBV11-2; DNA: TGTGCCAGCAGCTTAGACGGGCGAGCGAGGGATACGCAGTATTTT; CDR3: CASSLDGRARDTQYF
D: -; size: -; J: TRBJ2-1; V: TRBV6-6; DNA: TGTGCCAGCAGTCCCCAAAATCCTAAGTTCTTC; CDR3: CASSPQNPKFF
D: -; size: -; J: TRBJ2-3; V: TRBV30; DNA: TGTGCCTGGAGTGGGGACCGAGGGTCAGGACGCACAGATACGCAGTATTTT; CDR3: CAWSGDRGSGRTDTQYF
D: -; size: -; J: TRBJ1-1; V: TRBV10-3; DNA: TGTGCCATCAGTGAGTCCGGGAAGAACACTGAAGCTTTCTTT; CDR3: CAISESGKNTEAFF
D: TRBD2; size: -; J: TRBJ2-7; V: TRBV10-2; DNA: TGCGCCAGCAGCGGACTAGCGGGACTCAACGAGCAGTACTTC; CDR3: CASSGLAGLNEQYF
D: TRBD1; size: -; J: TRBJ1-2; V: TRBV18; DNA: TGTGCCAGCTCACCCCGGACAGGGGATCGGGATGGCTACACCTTC; CDR3: CASSPRTGDRDGYTF
D: TRBD2; size: once; J: TRBJ2-3; V: TRBV10-3; DNA: TGTGCCATCAGTGGCCTAGCGGGAGGGCCGGGCACAGATACGCAGTATTTT; CDR3: CAISGLAGGPGTDTQYF
D: -; size: -; J: TRBJ2-2; V: TRBV7-9; DNA: TGTGCCAGCAGCTTAGGCACCGGGGAGCTGTTTTTT; CDR3: CASSLGTGELFF
D: TRBD2; size: -; J: TRBJ2-7; V: TRBV7-7; DNA: TGTGCTAGCAGCCCACTTAGCGGGAGGGGAATACCCTACGAGCAGTACTTC; CDR3: CASSPLSGRGIPYEQYF
D: -; size: few; J: TRBJ2-2; V: TRBV18; DNA: TGTGCCAGCTCAGGCGGGAACGCGAACACCGGGGAGCTGTTTTTT; CDR3: CASSGGNANTGELFF
D: -; size: -; J: TRBJ2-7; V: TRBV6-6; DNA: TGTGCCAGCAGCCTGGCGAGAGGGGACGAGCAGTACTTC; CDR3: CASSLARGDEQYF
D: -; size: -; J: TRBJ2-3; V: TRBV5-4; DNA: TGTGCCAGCAGCTTCCTAGGGCAGGGGGGGGCAGATACGCAGTATTTT; CDR3: CASSFLGQGGADTQYF
D: -; size: -; J: TRBJ2-7; V: TRBV7-9; DNA: TGTGCCAGCAGCGCCGGGGGAGGTTCCTACGAGCAGTACTTC; CDR3: CASSAGGGSYEQYF
D: -; size: once; J: TRBJ2-7; V: TRBV25-1; DNA: TGTGCCAGCAGTGCCCGGGCCGCGTCCTACGAGCAGTACTTC; CDR3: CASSARAASYEQYF
D: TRBD2; size: -; J: TRBJ2-7; V: TRBV19; DNA: TGTGCCAGTAGTATACGCGGGAGTACCTACGAGCAGTACTTC; CDR3: CASSIRGSTYEQYF
D: TRBD1; size: -; J: TRBJ2-3; V: TRBV7-3; DNA: TGTGCCAGCAGCTCCGGGACAGGAAGCACAGATACGCAGTATTTT; CDR3: CASSSGTGSTDTQYF
D: TRBD2; size: -; J: TRBJ2-1; V: TRBV7-9; DNA: TGTGCCAGCAGCTTAGCGGGAGGGTACGAGCAGTTCTTC; CDR3: CASSLAGGYEQFF
D: -; size: -; J: TRBJ1-1; V: TRBV5-1; DNA: TGCGCCAGCAGCTTGACAGGGAACACTGAAGCTTTCTTT; CDR3: CASSLTGNTEAFF
D: TRBD2; size: -; J: TRBJ2-1; V: TRBV7-8; DNA: TGTGCCAGCAGCTTAGGGGAGGGATACAATGAGCAGTTCTTC; CDR3: CASSLGEGYNEQFF
D: TRBD1; size: -; J: TRBJ1-2; V: TRBV7-2; DNA: TGTGCCAGCAGCCCCAGTGGTCCAGGGGGGGTCGGCTACACCTTC; CDR3: CASSPSGPGGVGYTF
D: -; size: -; J: TRBJ2-3; V: TRBV9; DNA: TGTGCCAGCAGCCAGGGGCTGCGGCAGGGCACAGATACGCAGTATTTT; CDR3: CASSQGLRQGTDTQYF
D: -; size: -; J: TRBJ1-4; V: TRBV21-1; DNA: TGTGCCAGCAGGTTAACTTCCGGGACGGATAATGAAAAACTGTTTTTT; CDR3: CASRLTSGTDNEKLFF
D: TRBD2; size: -; J: TRBJ2-4; V: TRBV7-9; DNA: TGTGCCAGCAGCTTACATAAGAGCGGGGCCCAGTACTTC; CDR3: CASSLHKSGAQYF
D: TRBD2; size: once; J: TRBJ2-3; V: TRBV27; DNA: TGTGCCAGCAGTGCAACGTCTAGCGGGAGATTCACAGATACGCAGTATTTT; CDR3: CASSATSSGRFTDTQYF
D: -; size: -; J: TRBJ2-2; V: TRBV5-1; DNA: TGCGCCAGCAGCTTGGTTCCGAACACCGGGGAGCTGTTTTTT; CDR3: CASSLVPNTGELFF
D: -; size: -; J: TRBJ1-3; V: TRBV21-1; DNA: TGTGCCAGCAGCAAACGCGCAAACTCTGGAAACACCATATATTTT; CDR3: CASSKRANSGNTIYF
D: -; size: -; J: TRBJ1-1; V: TRBV18; DNA: TGTGCCAGCTCACCAGTACAGGGTACCCCCTCGTCCAATGAAGCTTTCTTT; CDR3: CASSPVQGTPSSNEAFF
D: -; size: -; J: TRBJ1-5; V: TRBV19; DNA: TGTGCCAGTACTGATCCGGGACCCTCAGGGTATTGGAAGCCCCAGCATTTT; CDR3: CASTDPGPSGYWKPQHF
D: -; size: -; J: TRBJ2-1; V: TRBV7-2; DNA: TGTGCCAGCAGCTTAGTTTCCGGGACGCCCCCCTACAATGAGCAGTTCTTC; CDR3: CASSLVSGTPPYNEQFF
D: -; size: -; J: TRBJ1-5; V: TRBV6-1; DNA: TGTGCCAGCAGTGAGCGGGACAATAATCAGCCCCAGCATTTT; CDR3: CASSERDNNQPQHF
D: TRBD2; size: -; J: TRBJ2-2; V: TRBV11-2; DNA: TGTGCCAGCAGCTTGTACAGCGGGGCCGGGGAGCTGTTTTTT; CDR3: CASSLYSGAGELFF
D: -; size: once; J: TRBJ2-1; V: TRBV16; DNA: TGTGCCAGCAGCCAAACTTTTGCTGCAGGTTTGACCTACAATGAGCAGTTCTTC; CDR3: CASSQTFAAGLTYNEQFF
D: TRBD2; size: once; J: TRBJ2-3; V: TRBV19; DNA: TGTGCCAGTAGTATGGGACTAGCGGGAGATGCAGATACGCAGTATTTT; CDR3: CASSMGLAGDADTQYF
D: TRBD1; size: -; J: TRBJ2-7; V: TRBV10-3; DNA: TGTGCCTCAATGGGACAGGGCGTTTACGAGCAGTACTTC; CDR3: CASMGQGVYEQYF
D: TRBD1; size: -; J: TRBJ2-3; V: TRBV6-5; DNA: TGTGCCAGCAGGGACGGGACAGGGTTCACAGATACGCAGTATTTT; CDR3: CASRDGTGFTDTQYF
D: TRBD2; size: -; J: TRBJ2-2; V: TRBV10-3; DNA: TGTGCCATTGGACTAGCGGGAGGTGCGAACACCGGGGAGCTGTTTTTT; CDR3: CAIGLAGGANTGELFF
D: -; size: -; J: TRBJ2-1; V: TRBV11-2; DNA: TGTGCCAGCAGCTTTGCAGACTACAATGAGCAGTTCTTC; CDR3: CASSFADYNEQFF
D: TRBD1; size: -; J: TRBJ2-7; V: TRBV19; DNA: TGTGCCAGTAGTACCGGGACAGGAGGGGGAGGCGAGCAGTACTTC; CDR3: CASSTGTGGGGEQYF
D: TRBD2; size: -; J: TRBJ2-1; V: TRBV29-1; DNA: TGCAGCGTTGGGAAGACTAGCGGCCCACACAATGAGCAGTTCTTC; CDR3: CSVGKTSGPHNEQFF